This passage covers 13 T cell receptor beta chains from one sample sequenced in a study of blood T cell repertoires in COVID-19 (dated by TCRdb to the early 2020s). Libraries were made using the immunoSEQ multiplex PCR assay. TCRdb holds this immuneACCESS table with in-frame rearrangements only. Some clones are missing; in checked studies, unresolved V genes explain under half, and the rest has no known cause. Recorded for this sample are roughly 190,000 clones; roughly 88% of them occurred a single time. Roughly 6% of the sample lies in the top ten. The sequenced sample was peripheral blood. Receptor source: a woman aged 40 to 50 who had recovered from COVID-19.

This chain joins TRBV19 and TRBJ2-1; the match to TRBD2 covers 13 bases. Unmatched junction bases numbered 6, after V lost 5 bases and J lost 8 bases. This CDR3 has 15 amino acids. Germline V CDR1 and CDR2: LNHDA, SQIVND (reference sequence). CDR3 protein: CASSPTSGRADEQFF. The CDR3 region has the DNA TGTGCCAGTAGTCCAACTAGCGGGAGGGCGGATGAGCAGTTCTTC. The full variable domain, in which reference TRBV19 and TRBJ2-1 provide the parts outside the CDR3, is DGGITQSPKYLFRKEGQNVTLSCEQNLNHDAMYWYRQDPGQGLRLIYYSQIVNDFQKGDIAEGYSVSREKKESFPLTVTSAQKNPTAFYLCASSPTSGRADEQFFGPGTRLTVL.

This clone has only a few counts. The V call is TRBV20-1, the J call TRBJ1-5, with D possibly being TRBD1 (5 bases). V was pared by 3 bases and J by 2 bases, with 11 bases between. Germline loops: CDR1 DFQATT, CDR2 SNEGSKA (reference sequence). The CDR3 totals 14 residues. In nucleotides, the CDR3 is TGCAGTGCTAGTCGGCAGGGCCGCAATCAGCCCCAGCATTTT. This codes for CSASRQGRNQPQHF.

This chain links TRBV21-1 with TRBJ2-5; TRBD1 was called by the table and not checked on the DNA. TRBV21-1 is a pseudogene segment. This CDR3 is built from 18 residues. The CDR3: CASSRQYPGQFTQETQYF. Here the CDR3 DNA reads TGTGCCAGCAGCAGACAATACCCGGGACAGTTCACCCAAGAGACCCAGTACTTC.

This clone was counted only a few times. Here the CDR3 reads CASSYSGGSFGNTIYF. For the CDR3, the DNA is TGTGCCAGCAGTTACTCAGGGGGATCCTTTGGAAACACCATATATTTT. This rearrangement joins TRBV6-6 to TRBJ1-3, with D possibly matching TRBD1 (6 bases). The germline gives CDR1 MNHNY, CDR2 SVGAGI (reference sequence). V gave up 0 bases and J gave up 3 bases, with 12 bases separating them. The CDR3 spans 16 residues.

The chain recombines TRBV4-1 with TRBJ2-4, with TRBD2 matching 9 bases. The germline V gene encodes CDR1 MGHRA and CDR2 YSYEKL. V gave up 0 bases and J gave up 14 bases; unmatched junction bases: 5. The CDR3 extends over 13 amino acids. The CDR3 loop reads CASSQEREREEYF. For the CDR3, the DNA is TGCGCCAGCAGCCAAGAGCGTGAGCGGGAGGAGTACTTC.

The J gene is TRBJ2-3, the V gene TRBV19, with 12 positions matching TRBD2. The CDR3 is made up of 16 amino acids. The ends lost 3 bases at V and 2 bases at J; junction bases unmatched: 3. The germline CDR1 and CDR2 sequences are LNHDA and SQIVND (reference sequence). The CDR3 DNA is TGTGCCAGTAGTATGAGGACTAGCGGGGTCACAGATACGCAGTATTTT. Its translation: CASSMRTSGVTDTQYF.

The chain is built from TRBV27 and TRBJ2-2, with 9 nucleotides matching TRBD1. V dropped 2 bases and J dropped 4; count of bases not matched to a gene: 2. Germline V gives CDR1 MNHEY, CDR2 SMNVEV (reference sequence). This CDR3 comprises 15 residues. The DNA for the CDR3 is TGTGCCAGCAGTTTAAGACAGGGGGTCACCGGGGAGCTGTTTTTT. Translation: CASSLRQGVTGELFF.

This clone was counted once. The V and J genes are TRBV16 and TRBJ1-6; maybe TRBD1 (6 bases). V gave up 4 bases and J gave up 9 bases, with 16 bases separating them. The CDR3 has 15 residues. CDR1 and CDR2 (germline): KGHSY, FQNENV. This CDR3 is CASSPRTVLSSPLHF. In nucleotides, the CDR3 is TGTGCCAGCAGCCCGAGGACAGTCCTGAGTTCACCCCTCCACTTT.

The chain carries TRBV30 and TRBJ1-2; D is undetermined. Germline CDR1 is GTSNPN and CDR2 is SVGIG (reference sequence). The CDR3 has 11 amino acids. V lost 0 bases and J 12 bases, leaving 11 bases between the germline ends. Here the CDR3 DNA reads TGTGCCTGGAGTGTGGCAGAGGCCCACACCTTC. Translated, it gives CAWSVAEAHTF.

This chain links TRBV4-2 with TRBJ1-4, with unresolved D. Germline values: CDR1 LGHNA, CDR2 YNFKEQ. The V gene lost 3 bases and the J gene lost 0 bases, with 11 bases spanning the gap. CDR3 size: 16 residues. CDR3 in amino acids: CASSQAVKATNEKLFF. DNA for the CDR3: TGTGCCAGCAGCCAGGCGGTGAAGGCAACTAATGAAAAACTGTTTTTT.

This clone was recorded once. The chain recombines TRBV19 with TRBJ2-4, with 8 bases aligning to TRBD1. Germline assignment: CDR1 LNHDA and CDR2 SQIVND (reference sequence). The CDR3 contains 16 residues. V gave up 5 bases and J gave up 3 bases; unmatched junction bases: 9. This chain's CDR3 is CASSLETGAGKNIQYF. The CDR3 region has the DNA TGTGCCAGTAGTCTCGAGACAGGGGCGGGCAAAAACATTCAGTACTTC.

The chain recombines TRBV4-2 with TRBJ2-7; tentatively, D is TRBD2 (5 bases). This CDR3 region has 14 residues. The germline CDR1 and CDR2 sequences are LGHNA and YNFKEQ. V was cut by 3 bases and J by 0 bases, with 9 bases left in between. In DNA, the CDR3 is TGTGCCAGCAGCCAGGGTAGCGACTCCTACGAGCAGTACTTC. Amino acids: CASSQGSDSYEQYF.

This clone was seen a handful of times. V and J are TRBV10-3 and TRBJ2-7; 9 bases map to TRBD2. The junction had 8 bases not matched to a gene; V was cut back by 3 bases and J by 5 bases. The germline CDR1 and CDR2 sequences are ENHRY and SYGVKD. CDR3 length equals 15 residues. This CDR3 reads CAISDPSGMVDEQYF. CDR3 nucleotides: TGTGCCATCAGTGACCCTAGCGGGATGGTTGACGAGCAGTACTTC.